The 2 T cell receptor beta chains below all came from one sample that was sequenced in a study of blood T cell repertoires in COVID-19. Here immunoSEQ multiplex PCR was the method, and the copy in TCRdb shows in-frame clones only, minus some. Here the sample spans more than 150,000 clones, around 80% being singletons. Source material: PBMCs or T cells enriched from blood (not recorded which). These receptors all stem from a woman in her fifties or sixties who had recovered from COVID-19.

The CDR3 coding sequence is TGTGCCAGCTCATCTTCCGTTTCAGGGTTGAATCAGCCCCAGCATTTT. Amino acid sequence: CASSSSVSGLNQPQHF. The rearrangement links TRBV18 to TRBJ1-5, with D possibly being TRBD1 (5 bases). There are 16 residues in the CDR3. Deletions cut 5 bases from V and 4 bases from J, with 18 bases between. The germline CDR1 and CDR2 sequences are KGHSH and LQKENI.

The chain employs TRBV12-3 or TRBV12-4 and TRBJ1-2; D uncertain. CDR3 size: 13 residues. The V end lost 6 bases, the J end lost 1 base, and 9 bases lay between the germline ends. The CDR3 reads CASSRSNNYGYTF. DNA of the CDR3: TGTGCCAGCAGCCGCAGTAATAACTATGGCTACACCTTC.